This T cell receptor (beta chain) came from a study of early T cells in non-severe SARS-CoV-2 infection listed by TCRdb under 2021. For the wider study: Because TCR sequencing was done on bulk RNA from unsorted whole blood, the alpha and beta chains could not be paired. Results the study describes overall, beyond this receptor: VDJdb matching was skewed toward anti-spike CD8 responses and likely underestimated virus-specific expansions, missing private and CD4 specificities.

Library method: 5' RACE. TCRdb names NextSeq 500 as the instrument used. Unique molecular identifiers were attached to individual cDNA molecules in the TCR library protocol so that sequencing error and PCR bias could be corrected. Both TCR alpha and beta chains were sequenced, and tight co-correlation was observed between alpha and beta sequence abundances in each sample. As for how the authors treated the data: V gene, J gene and CDR3 annotation of TCR sequences was performed with Decombinator V4. TCRs were defined as expanded if a significant change between any two time points was detected under a Poisson model with p below 0.0001. Abundances of TCRs were expressed as counts per million after normalisation to the total number of TCRs sequenced in each sample. MAIT TCRs were defined by TRAV1-2 paired with TRAJ12, TRAJ20 or TRAJ33, and iNKT TCRs by TRAV10 paired with TRAJ18. VDJdb, accessed on 1 November 2021, was searched for TCRs annotated for CMV, EBV and SARS-CoV-2, and TCRs annotated for more than one antigen were excluded. TCRdb's own reprocessing of the public reads used fastp at Q25 and MiXCR and kept productive beta chains. Each CDR3 protein gets just one entry, which takes the most common genes and DNA from the rows behind it. These V and J calls are TCRdb output, not the study's own analysis. The sample table records about 110,000 distinct CDR3 sequences; 9% to 13% of these occur just once. The ten largest clones represent 3% to 3.5% of the sample.

This clonotype was observed a handful of times. Its specific antigen is unknown. No per-base quality is available; no much larger clone lies one base away. The study was a case-control design nested within a healthcare worker cohort in London, UK, with weekly nasopharyngeal swab PCR tests and blood sampling. Healthcare workers were recruited between 23 and 31 March 2020, during the week of the UK lockdown, and were followed weekly for up to about 16 weeks. As encoded in the germline V gene, CDR1 is MNHEY while CDR2 is SVGAGI. The V and J ends are trimmed by 4 bases and 4 bases, leaving 14 bases between them. Counted from cysteine to phenylalanine, this CDR3 has 15 amino acids. Of the read, only the CDR3 DNA is kept; its 45 bases are in frame from base 1.

Sequencing was done on a sample of whole blood. The V and J genes are TRBV6-5 and TRBJ2-1; TRBD2 is a weak D gene call, 6 bases matching. This clonotype originated in an adult who was a healthcare worker with PCR-confirmed SARS-CoV-2 infection or an uninfected control (not recorded which). The sequenced DNA: TGTGCCAGCAGTTTAGCGGAGAGCCTTTACAATGAGCAGTTCTTC. It translates to CASSLAESLYNEQFF.